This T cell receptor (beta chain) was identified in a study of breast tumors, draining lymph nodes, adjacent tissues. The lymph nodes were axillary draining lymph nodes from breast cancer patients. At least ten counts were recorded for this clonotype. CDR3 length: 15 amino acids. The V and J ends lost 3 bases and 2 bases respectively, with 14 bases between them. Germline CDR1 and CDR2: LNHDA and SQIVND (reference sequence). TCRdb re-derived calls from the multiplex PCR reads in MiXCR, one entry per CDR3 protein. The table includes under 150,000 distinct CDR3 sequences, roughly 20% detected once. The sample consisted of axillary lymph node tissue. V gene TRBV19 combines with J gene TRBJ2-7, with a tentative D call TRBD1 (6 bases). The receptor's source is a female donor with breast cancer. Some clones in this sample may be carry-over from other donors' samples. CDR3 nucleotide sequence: TGTGCCAGTAGTATTGGACAGTCACTTACCTACGAGCAGTACTTC. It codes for CASSIGQSLTYEQYF.